This is a list of T cell receptor beta chains from one sample in a study of blood T cell repertoires in COVID-19. The assay was immunoSEQ multiplex PCR, and TCRdb's table has in-frame clones only and misses some. Here the sample spans roughly 77,000 clones, roughly 80% being singletons. The sequenced material came from peripheral blood. The source of these receptors is a human donor in a cohort sampled during active COVID-19. Each CDR3 is given with its conserved first and last residue. D genes are given only for firm matches. The size of a clone is reported for some rows only, either as once, few or many, or as a class for expanded clones.

j_gene,abundance,d_gene,v_gene,CDR3nt,CDR3aa
TRBJ2-7,NA,TRBD1,TRBV30,TGTGCCTGGAGTGTAAGCCTCAGGGGGCCGGCCGACCAGTACTTC,CAWSVSLRGPADQYF
TRBJ1-2,NA,NA,TRBV12-3/TRBV12-4,TGTGCCAGCAGTTTAGGAACAGTCCATGGCTACACCTTC,CASSLGTVHGYTF
TRBJ1-2,NA,NA,TRBV20-1,TGCAGTACATCAGGGAACTATGGCTACACCTTC,CSTSGNYGYTF
TRBJ2-3,NA,NA,TRBV2,TGTGCCAGCAGTGGGGGCCGTTCAGCAGATACGCAGTATTTT,CASSGGRSADTQYF
TRBJ2-1,NA,TRBD2,TRBV20-1,TGCAGTGCTAGTGGGGAAAGGTCTAGCGGGGGCAACAATGAGCAGTTCTTC,CSASGERSSGGNNEQFF
TRBJ2-1,NA,NA,TRBV7-9,TGTGCCAGCAGCTTAGGGTCACTAGGCAACAATGAGCAGTTCTTC,CASSLGSLGNNEQFF
TRBJ2-3,NA,TRBD2,TRBV3-1/TRBV3-2,TGTGCCAGCAGCCAGACTAGCGGGGGGGCAGATACGCAGTATTTT,CASSQTSGGADTQYF
TRBJ2-5,NA,TRBD2,TRBV7-9,TGTGCCAGCAGCAAAAGGACTAGCGGTTCGGAGACCCAGTACTTC,CASSKRTSGSETQYF
TRBJ2-7,few,TRBD2,TRBV3-1/TRBV3-2,TGTGCCAGCAGCCTGACTAGCGGGGGCTCCTACGAGCAGTACTTC,CASSLTSGGSYEQYF
TRBJ2-3,once,TRBD2,TRBV27,TGTGCCAGCAGTTTATTGGGCGGGGGGGGGACAGATACGCAGTATTTT,CASSLLGGGGTDTQYF
TRBJ1-4,NA,NA,TRBV4-1,TGCGCCAGCAGCCAAGATCCACCGGGGGGCGGTGAAAAACTGTTTTTT,CASSQDPPGGGEKLFF
TRBJ2-3,few,NA,TRBV7-6,TGTGCCAGCAGCGATAGGGGGGATACGCAGTATTTT,CASSDRGDTQYF
TRBJ2-1,NA,TRBD1,TRBV15,TGTGCCACCAGCACTATCGACAGGGTGTGGGACAATGAGCAGCTCTTC,CATSTIDRVWDNEQLF
TRBJ2-3,NA,TRBD2,TRBV19,TGTGCCAGTAGTATAGGGGAGGGGCCTCAACATACGCAGTATTTT,CASSIGEGPQHTQYF
TRBJ2-6,NA,NA,TRBV13,TGTGCCAGCAGCGCAGGGGTCCTCTCTGGGGCCAACGTCCTGACTTTC,CASSAGVLSGANVLTF
TRBJ1-1,once,TRBD1,TRBV11-2,TGTGCCAGCAGCTCCGACAGGGGACCTGAAGCTTTCTTT,CASSSDRGPEAFF
TRBJ2-1,NA,NA,TRBV5-4,TGTGCCAGCAGCTTGGGCGGCGTTAGCAGCGAGCAGTTCTTC,CASSLGGVSSEQFF
TRBJ1-2,NA,TRBD1,TRBV5-1,TGCGCCAGCAGCTTCGGACAGGGGATCAGCTACACCTTC,CASSFGQGISYTF
TRBJ1-1,NA,NA,TRBV6-1,TGTGCCAGCAGTGAAGGAGGCAGAGTTAACACTGAAGCTTTCTTT,CASSEGGRVNTEAFF
TRBJ2-5,NA,TRBD2,TRBV27,TGTGCCAGCAGACCCTCTAGCGGGGGGGGAAGAGAGACCCAGTACTTC,CASRPSSGGGRETQYF
TRBJ2-7,NA,TRBD1,TRBV4-1,TGCGCCAGCAGCCAGCCCGGACAGGGGCAGTACTTC,CASSQPGQGQYF
TRBJ1-1,few,TRBD1,TRBV5-1,TGCGCCAGCAGCACGGACAGGGATAACACTGAAGCTTTCTTT,CASSTDRDNTEAFF
TRBJ1-6,few,NA,TRBV3-1/TRBV3-2,TGTGCCAGCACGAAACAGGGCCAATATAATTCACCCCTCCACTTT,CASTKQGQYNSPLHF
TRBJ2-5,NA,TRBD1,TRBV18,TGTGCCAGCTCACCGGACAGGGTGTTAGAGACCCAGTACTTC,CASSPDRVLETQYF
TRBJ1-1,NA,NA,TRBV5-6,TGTGCCAGCAGCTTGGTTACGACAGCAAGTTTGAACACTGAAGCTTTCTTT,CASSLVTTASLNTEAFF
TRBJ2-6,once,NA,TRBV4-1,TGCGCCAGCAGCCCGAGTGGAGGGGGCAGGACTGGGGCCAACGTCCTGACTTTC,CASSPSGGGRTGANVLTF
TRBJ2-1,NA,TRBD1,TRBV5-5,TGTGCCAGCAGCTTGTTACCGGGACAGGGCAGCGCCTACAATGAGCAGTTCTTC,CASSLLPGQGSAYNEQFF
TRBJ2-7,NA,NA,TRBV7-2,TGTGCCAGCAGCTTAACAGGACCTAGCTCCTACGAGCAGTACTTC,CASSLTGPSSYEQYF
TRBJ1-6,few,NA,TRBV5-1,TGCGCCAGCAGCGAGGGTAAGCCACCCCTCCACTTT,CASSEGKPPLHF
TRBJ1-1,NA,NA,TRBV6-5,TGTGCCAGCAGCCTCTCCGAGACGGGGAACACTGAAGCTTTCTTT,CASSLSETGNTEAFF
TRBJ1-2,NA,NA,TRBV5-1,TGCGCCAGCAGCCAAACCACAGGGCCGATTAACTATGGCTACACCTTC,CASSQTTGPINYGYTF
TRBJ2-7,NA,TRBD1,TRBV7-9,TGTGCCAGCAGCACCGGGACAGCCTACGAGCAGTACTTC,CASSTGTAYEQYF
TRBJ1-5,NA,NA,TRBV11-3,TGTGCCAGCAGCGTAAACAGGGTCGGGAGCAATCAGCCCCAGCATTTT,CASSVNRVGSNQPQHF
TRBJ1-2,few,TRBD1,TRBV6-6,TGTGCCACCGTGTATCCGGGACAGGGTAACTATGGCTACACCTTC,CATVYPGQGNYGYTF
TRBJ2-3,once,TRBD2,TRBV7-8,TGTGCCAGCAGCCCTAGCCCGCCGGCGGGGGTGTCAGATACGCAGTATTTT,CASSPSPPAGVSDTQYF
TRBJ2-7,few,TRBD2,TRBV27,TGTGCCAGCAGGACGCAAGCGGGGGGGATTTACGAGCAGTACTTC,CASRTQAGGIYEQYF